Following are 12 T cell receptor beta chains from one sample sequenced in a study of T cell responses to AZD1222 COVID-19 vaccine. The data were produced by immunoSEQ multiplex PCR, yet TCRdb's version contains in-frame clones alone and is incomplete. The sample lists over 150,000 clones; approximately 88% were seen once. Here the sequenced sample was peripheral blood, taken 28 days after the second AZD1222 dose. These receptor sequences come from an adult who received the AZD1222 COVID-19 vaccine.

The rearrangement links TRBV30 to TRBJ1-6; TRBD1 is a possible D gene (6 bases). This CDR3 region has 15 residues. Germline V gene lookup returns CDR1 GTSNPN and CDR2 SVGIG (reference sequence). Trimming stripped 0 bases from V and 8 bases from J, with 14 bases between. In DNA, the CDR3 is TGTGCCTGGAGTGTACCGGCAGGGGTCGATTCACCCCTCCACTTT. Translated, it gives CAWSVPAGVDSPLHF.

The chain links TRBV30 to TRBJ1-1, with unresolved D. This CDR3 has 13 amino acids. Trimming took 1 base from V and 0 from J, leaving 6 bases between them. The germline V gene encodes CDR1 GTSNPN and CDR2 SVGIG (reference sequence). CDR3 in DNA: TGTGCCTGGAGTGGGGTGGTGAACACTGAAGCTTTCTTT. Protein sequence: CAWSGVVNTEAFF.

The V and J genes are TRBV28 and TRBJ2-1; TRBD1 might be the D (5 bases). CDR1 and CDR2 from the germline V gene are MDHEN and SYDVKM. Trimming took off 8 bases at V and 0 bases at J, with 14 bases between the two ends. The length of the CDR3 is 15 residues. The CDR3 region is CASWGVSSSYNEQFF. DNA of the CDR3: TGTGCCAGCTGGGGCGTCTCGAGCTCCTACAATGAGCAGTTCTTC.

The rearrangement links TRBV19 to TRBJ2-6; D unresolved. Trimming left V 1 base short and J 0 bases short, with 10 bases between. The CDR3 spans 17 residues. The germline V gene has CDR1 LNHDA and CDR2 SQIVND (reference sequence). The CDR3 sequence is CASSIGGGYSGANVLTF. DNA of the CDR3: TGTGCCAGTAGTATAGGGGGTGGATACTCTGGGGCCAACGTCCTGACTTTC.

The DNA for the CDR3 is TGTGCCAGCCTTACAGGGCCACCCGGCGAGCAGTACTTC. This gives the protein CASLTGPPGEQYF. The chain recombines TRBV28 with TRBJ2-7, with D possibly matching TRBD1 (6 bases). The CDR3 is made up of 13 amino acids. CDR1 and CDR2 from the germline V gene are MDHEN and SYDVKM. V lost 8 bases, J lost 6 bases, and 17 bases lay in between.

The V call is TRBV5-8, the J call TRBJ1-1; D remains ambiguous. Trimming removed 4 bases at V and 11 bases at J, with 12 bases between. Germline assignment: CDR1 SGHTS and CDR2 YDEGEE. This CDR3 region has 11 residues. The CDR3 loop reads CASSRGNGAFF. In nucleotides, the CDR3 is TGTGCCAGCAGCCGGGGAAATGGGGCTTTCTTT.

This clone was seen just once. This sequence joins TRBV5-1 and TRBJ2-5, with 14 positions matching TRBD2. Trimming at V came to 2 bases and at J to 1 base, leaving 7 bases not matched to a gene. The CDR3 is 18 amino acids. Looked up from germline, CDR1 is SGHRS and CDR2 is YFSETQ. The CDR3 bases are TGCGCCAGCAGCTTCGATGGACTAGCGGGGGGCCTCCAAGAGACCCAGTACTTC. This encodes CASSFDGLAGGLQETQYF.

CDR3 DNA: TGTGCCAGCTCACCGCGGGACAGTAACACCGGGGAGCTGTTTTTT. Translation: CASSPRDSNTGELFF. V gene TRBV18 combines with J gene TRBJ2-2, with a weak D call TRBD1 (7 bases). The CDR3 totals 15 residues. Trimming took 3 bases from V and 2 from J, leaving 10 bases between them. The germline V gene encodes CDR1 KGHSH and CDR2 LQKENI.

The chain couples TRBV3-1 (or the pseudogene TRBV3-2) to TRBJ1-1; D possibly corresponds to TRBD1 (5 bases). The CDR3 loop spans 12 amino acids. V gave up 1 base and J gave up 11 bases, with 11 bases separating them. The germline V gene encodes CDR1 LGHDT and CDR2 YNNKEL (reference sequence). The CDR3 nucleotides read TGTGCCAGCAGCCAAGGCAGGGTTGTGGCTTTCTTT. Translated: CASSQGRVVAFF.

The V call is TRBV5-1, the J call TRBJ1-2; TRBD1 is a possible D gene (6 bases). Looked up from germline, CDR1 is SGHRS and CDR2 is YFSETQ. Trimming removed 3 bases at V and 4 bases at J, with 25 bases between. The CDR3 length is 18 residues. In DNA, the CDR3 is TGCGCCAGCAGCTCCCAAGGCTGGCAGGGACATGATCGCTATGGCTACACCTTC. It is translated as CASSSQGWQGHDRYGYTF.

This sequence joins TRBV5-8 and TRBJ1-4; 11 nucleotides agree with TRBD1. The CDR3 is 17 residues long. The germline CDR1 and CDR2 sequences are SGHTS and YDEGEE. Trimming cost V 4 bases and J 3 bases; bases outside gene matches: 8. The CDR3 protein is CASSRTPGQGANEKLFF. DNA of the CDR3: TGTGCCAGCAGCCGTACCCCGGGACAGGGGGCTAATGAAAAACTGTTTTTT.

The chain couples TRBV5-4 to TRBJ2-3; 8 nucleotides agree with TRBD2. This CDR3 contains 17 residues. V trimming: 4 bases; J trimming: 8 bases; junction bases outside the gene matches: 18. In germline, CDR1 is SGHNT, CDR2 YYREEE (reference sequence). For the CDR3, the DNA is TGTGCCAGCAGCCGGGAGGGACTGGGAGGGTTTGCAGGTACGCAGTATTTT. Its protein product is CASSREGLGGFAGTQYF. The whole variable domain, remainder taken from reference TRBV5-4 and TRBJ2-3, is ETGVTQSPTHLIKTRGQQVTLRCSSQSGHNTVSWYQQALGQGPQFIFQYYREEENGRGNFPPRFSGLQFPNYSSELNVNALELDDSALYLCASSREGLGGFAGTQYFGPGTRLTVL.